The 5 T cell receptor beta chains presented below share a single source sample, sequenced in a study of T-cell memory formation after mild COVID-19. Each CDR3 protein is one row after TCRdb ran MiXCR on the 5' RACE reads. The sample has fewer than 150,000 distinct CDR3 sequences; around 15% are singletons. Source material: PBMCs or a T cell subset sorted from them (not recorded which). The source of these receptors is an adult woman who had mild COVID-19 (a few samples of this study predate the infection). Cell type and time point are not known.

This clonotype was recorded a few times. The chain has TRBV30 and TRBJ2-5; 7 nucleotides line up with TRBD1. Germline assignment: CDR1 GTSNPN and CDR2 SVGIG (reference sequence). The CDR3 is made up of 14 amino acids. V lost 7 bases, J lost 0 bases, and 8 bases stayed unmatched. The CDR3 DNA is TGTGCCTACCTCGAGGGGGCAAACCAAGAGACCCAGTACTTC. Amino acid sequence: CAYLEGANQETQYF.

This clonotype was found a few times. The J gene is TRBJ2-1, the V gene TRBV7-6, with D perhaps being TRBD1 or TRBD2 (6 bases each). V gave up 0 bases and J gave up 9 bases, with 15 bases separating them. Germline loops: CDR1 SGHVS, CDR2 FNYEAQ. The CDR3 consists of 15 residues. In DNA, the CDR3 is TGTGCCAGCAGCTTAGCGGGTCGGAGGGGGAGTGAGCAGTTCTTC. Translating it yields CASSLAGRRGSEQFF.

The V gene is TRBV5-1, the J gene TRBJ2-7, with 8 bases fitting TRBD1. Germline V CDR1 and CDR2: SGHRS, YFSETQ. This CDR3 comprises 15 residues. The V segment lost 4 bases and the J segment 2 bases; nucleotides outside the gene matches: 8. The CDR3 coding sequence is TGCGCCAGCAGCGGGGGACAGGCGGAAACCTACGAGCAGTACTTC. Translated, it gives CASSGGQAETYEQYF.

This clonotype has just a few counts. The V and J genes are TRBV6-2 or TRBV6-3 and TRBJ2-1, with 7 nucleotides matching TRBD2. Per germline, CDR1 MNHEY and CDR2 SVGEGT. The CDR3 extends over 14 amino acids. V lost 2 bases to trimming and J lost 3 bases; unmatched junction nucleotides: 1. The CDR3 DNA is TGTGCCAGCAGTTACGGACTAGACTACAATGAGCAGTTCTTC. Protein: CASSYGLDYNEQFF.

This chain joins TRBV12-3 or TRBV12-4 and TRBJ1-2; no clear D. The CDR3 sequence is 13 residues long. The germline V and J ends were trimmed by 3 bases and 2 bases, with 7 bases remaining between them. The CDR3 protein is CASSFHRNYGYTF. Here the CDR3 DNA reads TGTGCCAGCAGTTTTCACAGAAACTATGGCTACACCTTC.